This section outlines one TCR beta chain sequence together with its context. Participants spanned ages about 18 to 100 years and resided in fewer than 30 US areas. Researchers sorted participants into cohorts using their self-reported clinical history. The sample belongs to a study of blood T cell repertoires in COVID-19. Measured with immunoSEQ multiplex PCR; TCRdb has only the in-frame clones, and not every one. The sample contains approximately 200,000 clones, 85% to 90% of which appear only once. Germline V gene sequence: CDR1 SGHRS, CDR2 YFSETQ. The V end was cut by 6 bases, the J end by 3 bases, with 17 bases between. The CDR3 is made up of 15 amino acids.

This chain uses TRBV5-1 with TRBJ2-3; a possible D gene is TRBD2 (7 bases). The specimen sequenced was PBMCs or T cells enriched from blood (not recorded which). The TCR originated in a young man who had recovered from COVID-19. The CDR3 reads CASTRWGRGTDTQYF. The CDR3 DNA is TGCGCCAGCACCCGGTGGGGGCGGGGGACAGATACGCAGTATTTT. The full variable domain, with the rest looked up from reference TRBV5-1 and TRBJ2-3, is KAGVTQTPRYLIKTRGQQVTLSCSPISGHRSVSWYQQTPGQGLQFLFEYFSETQRNKGNFPGRFSGRQFSNSRSEMNVSTLELGDSALYLCASTRWGRGTDTQYFGPGTRLTVL.